This TCR beta chain was sequenced in a study of cytomegalovirus exposure and HLA in healthy donors. Background on the study: The 500 to 750 first-cohort repertoires and the roughly 120 validation repertoires shared the same platform, a later analysis reported. General study results and limits: The study recorded fewer than 200 TCR beta chains that were cytomegalovirus-associated. The majority of TCR sequences were rare, yet some public TCRs appeared in many donors. Reportedly, diagnosis of cytomegalovirus status by the classifier showed high specificity and sensitivity.

Here immunoSEQ multiplex PCR was the method, and the copy in TCRdb shows in-frame clones only, minus some. The profile shows around 150,000 clones, around four fifths of them singletons. The CDR3 contains 14 residues. Germline V gene lookup returns CDR1 PRHDT and CDR2 FYEKMQ (reference sequence). With V trimmed by 5 bases and J by 6 bases, 7 bases remained unmatched. As to this clone: Its antigen is undetermined.

The TCR sequence derives from a man in his thirties or forties in good health and CMV-seropositive. V is TRBV13 and J is TRBJ2-1; 7 positions match TRBD1. The sequencing sample was made of PBMCs. CDR3 nucleotide sequence: TGTGCCAGCAGCGGGACAGACCCTTTCAATGAGCAGTTCTTC. Amino acid sequence: CASSGTDPFNEQFF.